What follows are 3 T cell receptor beta chains derived from one specimen sequenced in a study of technical replicates of blood from a handful of donors. Only in-frame clones appear in the TCRdb table, and some are missing; sequencing was by immunoSEQ multiplex PCR. This sample has 70,000 to 85,000 clones; around 93% occur once, and the top ten carry about 0.4%. Sequencing was performed on T cells isolated from PBMCs. The receptors were sampled from a human donor in good health.

This chain joins TRBV28 and TRBJ2-2; D is unclear. CDR1 and CDR2 from the germline V gene are MDHEN and SYDVKM. The CDR3 covers 12 residues. Trimming stripped 7 bases from V and 6 bases from J, with 9 bases between. CDR3 protein: CASKFYSGELFF. In DNA form, the CDR3 reads TGTGCCAGCAAGTTCTACTCCGGGGAGCTGTTTTTT.

The chain carries TRBV21-1 and TRBJ1-3; TRBD1, as called in the table, went unchecked against the DNA. TRBV21-1 is reported as a pseudogene. There are 18 residues in the CDR3. CDR3 bases: TGTGCCAGCAGCAAAAAGAGGACAGGGGAGGGCGCGGGAAACACCATATATTTT. Translation gives CASSKKRTGEGAGNTIYF.

This clone was counted a single time. The gene calls are TRBV25-1 and TRBJ1-1, with D tentatively TRBD1 (5 bases). The CDR3 is 11 amino acids. Trimming removed 8 bases at V and 7 bases at J, with 11 bases between. Germline V gene sequence: CDR1 MGHDK, CDR2 SYGVNS. The CDR3 protein is CASCGAYEAFF. The CDR3 region has the DNA TGTGCCAGCTGCGGGGCATATGAAGCTTTCTTT.